Here is one T cell receptor beta chain with its context. The antigen is not known. One end of the junction varies from germline; a read error may be responsible. The table came from immunoSEQ multiplex PCR; TCRdb's copy has only in-frame clones and leaves some out. The table has 10,000 or so clones, approximately 78% seen once; the top ten hold 15%. Cyclophosphamide on days +3 and +4 followed busulfan-fludarabine conditioning and a marrow graft. The data stem from a study of T cells after posttransplantation cyclophosphamide. General study results and limits: Donor CD8+ memory clones often dominated recipient blood repertoires at later times.

Germline-derived CDR1 and CDR2 are SGHNT and YENEEA. The CDR3 extends over 13 amino acids. The rearrangement links TRBV11-3 to TRBJ2-1; TRBD2 is a possible D gene (6 bases). Sample: PBMCs, taken just over 1,900 days after a stem cell transplant with posttransplant cyclophosphamide. The origin of this receptor is a female patient aged 40 to 55 who received an allogeneic stem cell transplant from a related donor, was CMV-positive, and had no GVHD. Part of the T cells may come from the graft donor. In nucleotides, the CDR3 is TGTGCCAGCAGCCCAGATTCTAGCGCGATCAAGGTCTTC. This sequence encodes CASSPDSSAIKVF.